The 30 T cell receptor beta chains listed next were all sequenced from one sample in a study of blood T cell repertoires in COVID-19. Repertoires were generated with immunoSEQ multiplex PCR, while TCRdb's copy carries only in-frame clones and drops some. The table records about 77,000 clones, about 92% of them present only once. The sample taken for sequencing was peripheral blood. These receptors were taken from a woman at least 80 years old with active or convalescent COVID-19.

The CDR3 DNA reads as TGTGCCAGCAGTGTACAGTACAGGGTACGTGGCAATCAGCCCCAGCATTTT. It yields the protein CASSVQYRVRGNQPQHF. The rearrangement links TRBV6-2 or TRBV6-3 to TRBJ1-5; TRBD1 might be the D (6 bases). V lost 5 bases to trimming and J lost 2 bases, with 19 bases between them. CDR3 size: 17 residues. Looked up from germline, CDR1 is MNHEY and CDR2 is SVGEGT.

The chain couples TRBV27 to TRBJ2-7, with a possible D match to TRBD1 (5 bases). The CDR3 spans 14 residues. Germline V gene lookup returns CDR1 MNHEY and CDR2 SMNVEV (reference sequence). The ends were cut back, 3 bases at V and 4 bases at J, with 13 bases in the middle. The CDR3 reads CASSFRARVYEQYF. For the CDR3, the DNA is TGTGCCAGCAGTTTCCGGGCCAGGGTGTACGAGCAGTACTTC.

This clone was counted between two and nine times. The chain employs TRBV18 and TRBJ1-2, with a possible D match to TRBD1 (5 bases). This CDR3 is 15 amino acids long. CDR1 and CDR2 (germline): KGHSH, LQKENI. V lost 4 bases and J lost 0, with 12 bases in between. CDR3 nucleotides: TGTGCCAGCTCACTGGTAGGGGACTCTAACTATGGCTACACCTTC. It codes for CASSLVGDSNYGYTF.

The chain's CDR3 is CASSLALGHRNTGELFF. DNA of the CDR3: TGTGCCAGCAGCTTAGCGCTGGGACACAGAAACACCGGGGAGCTGTTTTTT. This chain joins TRBV7-9 and TRBJ2-2; D may be TRBD1 (6 bases). The germline V gene has CDR1 SEHNR and CDR2 FQNEAQ (reference sequence). The V end was cut by 0 bases, the J end by 2 bases, with 13 bases between. This CDR3 has 17 amino acids.

The rearrangement joins TRBV3-1 (or the pseudogene TRBV3-2) to TRBJ1-2; 7 nucleotides agree with TRBD1. Per the germline V gene, CDR1 is LGHDT and CDR2 is YNNKEL (reference sequence). The CDR3 covers 16 residues. V dropped 4 bases and J dropped 1; count of bases not matched to a gene: 9. The CDR3 nucleotides are TGTGCCAGCAGCCTACAACTTACAGGGGTTAACTATGGCTACACCTTC. It encodes CASSLQLTGVNYGYTF.

The chain joins TRBV12-3 or TRBV12-4 to TRBJ2-3; D may be TRBD2 (6 bases). V lost 0 bases and J 15 bases, leaving 16 bases between the germline ends. The CDR3 spans 13 residues. Here the CDR3 reads CASSLANGGAEYF. The CDR3 DNA sequence: TGTGCCAGCAGTTTAGCTAACGGGGGAGCCGAATATTTT.

V is TRBV7-3 and J is TRBJ2-5; 7 bases fit TRBD2. The CDR3 totals 17 residues. Germline-derived CDR1 and CDR2 are SGHTA and FQGTGA. Unmatched junction bases numbered 22, after V lost 10 bases and J lost 5 bases. The CDR3 nucleotides are TGTGCCATTACTAAGGGTCCGGGGGGACTTTGTTTCGAGACCCAGTACTTC. It encodes CAITKGPGGLCFETQYF.

The chain uses TRBV27 and TRBJ1-2; TRBD1 is a possible D gene (5 bases). This CDR3 is built from 14 residues. Trimming stripped 0 bases from V and 8 bases from J, with 13 bases between. CDR1 is MNHEY and CDR2 is SMNVEV in the germline V gene (reference sequence). DNA of the CDR3: TGTGCCAGCAGTTTATCGGCGGGGCTAAGGGGCTACACCTTC. Its protein product is CASSLSAGLRGYTF.

This clone was seen more than once but under ten times. The rearrangement links TRBV3-1 (or the pseudogene TRBV3-2) to TRBJ1-1, with 7 bases matching TRBD1. V lost 5 bases and J lost 4; bases outside the gene matches: 7. CDR1 LGHDT and CDR2 YNNKEL come from the germline V gene (reference sequence). CDR3 length equals 14 residues. This chain's CDR3 is CASSLTGIPTEAFF. The CDR3, as DNA: TGTGCCAGCAGCTTGACAGGGATTCCCACTGAAGCTTTCTTT.

Worth noting for this clone: The junction differs from germline at one of its ends, possibly a read error. The chain carries TRBV3-1 (or the pseudogene TRBV3-2) and TRBJ2-2; 8 bases are shared with TRBD2. In germline, CDR1 is LGHDT, CDR2 YNNKEL (reference sequence). CDR3 size: 15 residues. This CDR3 is CASSHWRGDTGELFF. DNA of the CDR3: TGTGCCAGCAGCCATTGGCGGGGGGACACGGGGGAGCTGTTTTTT.

The chain has TRBV3-1 (or the pseudogene TRBV3-2) and TRBJ1-2, with D perhaps TRBD1 (6 bases). Trimming left V 4 bases short and J 9 bases short, with 18 bases between. Germline loops: CDR1 LGHDT, CDR2 YNNKEL (reference sequence). CDR3 size: 14 residues. The CDR3 DNA sequence: TGTGCCAGCAGCCGAGGGCAGGGGTCGGGCTGCTACACCTTC. This sequence encodes CASSRGQGSGCYTF.

The chain recombines TRBV2 with TRBJ2-4, with 8 bases fitting TRBD1. The germline gives CDR1 SNHLY, CDR2 FYNNEI. CDR3 length equals 15 residues. V was clipped by 6 bases and J by 0 bases; unmatched bases: 4. The CDR3 bases are TGTGCCAGCAGCGGACAGGGCTTAGCCAAAAACATTCAGTACTTC. This translates into CASSGQGLAKNIQYF.

This CDR3 is CASSTSGQNTEAFF. CDR3 in DNA: TGTGCCAGCAGCACTTCTGGACAGAACACTGAAGCTTTCTTT. The V gene is TRBV7-9, the J gene TRBJ1-1, with D maybe TRBD1 (5 bases). The CDR3 length is 14 residues. Germline V CDR1 and CDR2: SEHNR, FQNEAQ (reference sequence). The V end was cut by 5 bases, the J end by 1 base, with 11 bases between.

The chain links TRBV6-5 to TRBJ2-3; a weak D match, TRBD1 (5 bases). This CDR3 spans 15 amino acids. The ends were cut back, 5 bases at V and 3 bases at J, with 15 bases in the middle. Per the germline V gene, CDR1 is MNHEY and CDR2 is SVGAGI. This CDR3 is CASSQGTGITDTQYF. The CDR3 DNA reads as TGTGCCAGCAGTCAGGGCACAGGAATAACAGATACGCAGTATTTT.

This chain joins TRBV30 and TRBJ2-7; maybe TRBD2 (6 bases). Germline V lookup: CDR1 GTSNPN, CDR2 SVGIG (reference sequence). V lost 2 bases and J lost 4, with 12 bases in between. The CDR3 is 13 residues long. The CDR3 loop reads CAWSRGRRYEQYF. Here the CDR3 DNA reads TGTGCCTGGAGTCGGGGGAGGAGGTACGAGCAGTACTTC.

This clone came up once. V usage is TRBV10-3 and J usage is TRBJ2-1, with 8 bases that match TRBD2. Unmatched junction bases numbered 11, after V lost 4 bases and J lost 9 bases. This CDR3 has 15 residues. Germline CDR1 ENHRY, CDR2 SYGVKD. The CDR3 coding sequence is TGTGCCATCAGTGTAAGCGGGGGCCCCGAACTTGAGCAGTTCTTC. Translation: CAISVSGGPELEQFF.

The chain carries TRBV30 and TRBJ1-2; 10 bases are a match to TRBD1. V trimming: 5 bases; J trimming: 6 bases; junction bases outside the gene matches: 9. Per the germline V gene, CDR1 is GTSNPN and CDR2 is SVGIG (reference sequence). The CDR3 sequence is 14 residues long. The CDR3 nucleotides read TGTGCCTGGGCGGGACAGGGGCATCGGCATGGCTACACCTTC. Encoded protein: CAWAGQGHRHGYTF.

This clone occurred a few times. V and J are TRBV5-1 and TRBJ2-2, with D maybe TRBD2 (5 bases). Germline CDR1 and CDR2: SGHRS and YFSETQ. This CDR3 contains 15 residues. V lost 2 bases to trimming and J lost 1 base, with 9 bases between them. CDR3 in amino acids: CASSLIGGNTGELFF. In DNA form, the CDR3 reads TGCGCCAGCAGCTTAATAGGAGGGAACACCGGGGAGCTGTTTTTT.

The V and J genes are TRBV9 and TRBJ2-2; D perhaps matches TRBD2 (6 bases). Germline CDR1 and CDR2: SGDLS and YYNGEE. V lost 0 bases to trimming and J lost 6 bases, with 9 bases between them. The CDR3 contains 14 residues. The CDR3 coding sequence is TGTGCCAGCAGCGTAGCTAGACTAGCCGGGGAGCTGTTTTTT. Protein product: CASSVARLAGELFF. The full variable domain, completed using reference TRBV9 and TRBJ2-2, is DSGVTQTPKHLITATGQRVTLRCSPRSGDLSVYWYQQSLDQGLQFLIQYYNGEERAKGNILERFSAQQFPDLHSELNLSSLELGDSALYFCASSVARLAGELFFGEGSRLTVL.

The V and J genes are TRBV6-5 and TRBJ2-7; D remains ambiguous. Germline loops: CDR1 MNHEY, CDR2 SVGAGI. V was pared by 0 bases and J by 2 bases, with 11 bases between. The CDR3 contains 15 residues. Here the CDR3 reads CASSYSGKPPYEQYF. As DNA, the CDR3 is TGTGCCAGCAGTTACTCGGGCAAGCCCCCCTACGAGCAGTACTTC.

V usage is TRBV5-6 and J usage is TRBJ2-3; D uncertain. The V end was cut by 0 bases, the J end by 0 bases, with 2 bases between. CDR1 is SGHDT and CDR2 is YYEEEE in the germline V gene. This CDR3 is 13 amino acids long. The CDR3 sequence is CASSLASTDTQYF. CDR3 bases: TGTGCCAGCAGCTTGGCGAGCACAGATACGCAGTATTTT.

This chain links TRBV5-1 with TRBJ1-6; perhaps TRBD1 as D (6 bases). CDR1 SGHRS and CDR2 YFSETQ come from the germline V gene. The V and J ends lost 1 base and 6 bases respectively, with 11 bases between them. The CDR3 is 15 residues long. CDR3 sequence: CASSLRQAINSPLHF. Here the CDR3 DNA reads TGCGCCAGCAGCTTGAGACAGGCAATTAATTCACCCCTCCACTTT.

This chain joins TRBV6-5 and TRBJ1-6; 7 positions match TRBD1. CDR1 MNHEY and CDR2 SVGAGI come from the germline V gene. J was trimmed by 7 bases and V by 0 bases; bases with no gene match: 3. The CDR3 contains 15 residues. The CDR3 DNA reads TGTGCCAGCAGTTACTCGACAGGGCGGAATTCACCCCTCCACTTT. This translates into CASSYSTGRNSPLHF.

This rearrangement joins TRBV3-1 (or the pseudogene TRBV3-2) to TRBJ1-3; D is possibly TRBD1 (5 bases). CDR1 is LGHDT, CDR2 YNNKEL, per germline (reference sequence). CDR3 size: 14 residues. The ends were cut back, 4 bases at V and 9 bases at J, with 16 bases in the middle. CDR3 nucleotides: TGTGCCAGCAGCCCGGGGACTCCTCACTCCACCATATATTTT. Protein product: CASSPGTPHSTIYF.

The chain couples TRBV28 to TRBJ1-1; 7 nucleotides agree with TRBD1. The CDR3 has 16 amino acids. Germline V gene data show CDR1 as MDHEN and CDR2 as SYDVKM. With V trimmed by 3 bases and J by 7 bases, 14 bases remained unmatched. The CDR3 bases are TGTGCCAGCAGTTTGGCAGGGGGGCGAACCGGGATTGAAGCTTTCTTT. Its translation is CASSLAGGRTGIEAFF.

DNA of the CDR3: TGTGCCAGCTCACCAAATCGGGACAGCGCTGGAAACACCATATATTTT. Translation: CASSPNRDSAGNTIYF. The V gene is TRBV18, the J gene TRBJ1-3; 7 bases line up with TRBD1. J was trimmed by 2 bases and V by 2 bases; bases with no gene match: 6. The CDR3 totals 16 residues. Germline V gene sequence: CDR1 KGHSH, CDR2 LQKENI.

This sequence joins TRBV3-1 (or the pseudogene TRBV3-2) and TRBJ1-3; D is uncertain. The CDR3 runs to 17 residues. V gave up 0 bases and J gave up 1 base, with 13 bases separating them. CDR1 and CDR2 from the germline V gene are LGHDT and YNNKEL (reference sequence). CDR3 nucleotides: TGTGCCAGCAGCCAAGATTTTGGCACCCTTTCTGGAAACACCATATATTTT. It translates to CASSQDFGTLSGNTIYF.

The rearrangement uses TRBV27 and TRBJ2-1; 7 bases are shared with TRBD2. This CDR3 contains 15 residues. J lost 2 bases, V lost 1 base, and 2 bases had no gene match. Germline CDR1 MNHEY, CDR2 SMNVEV (reference sequence). The CDR3 loop reads CASSLWRGTYNEQFF. CDR3 in DNA: TGTGCCAGCAGTTTATGGCGGGGGACCTACAATGAGCAGTTCTTC.

The J gene is TRBJ1-2, the V gene TRBV28, with TRBD1 matching over 9 bases. Germline V gene data show CDR1 as MDHEN and CDR2 as SYDVKM. The CDR3 is 15 residues long. J lost 8 bases, V lost 5 bases, and 12 bases had no gene match. In DNA, the CDR3 is TGTGCCAGCAGTAGCCCGGGGACAGGGTTTCGGGGCTACACCTTC. This encodes CASSSPGTGFRGYTF.

The V and J genes are TRBV15 and TRBJ2-1, with 8 bases that match TRBD1. This CDR3 is 15 amino acids long. Trimming cost V 0 bases and J 6 bases; bases outside gene matches: 4. Looked up from germline, CDR1 is LNHNV and CDR2 is YYDKDF (reference sequence). In DNA, the CDR3 is TGTGCCACCAGCAGAGACAGGGGGCGTTCCAATGAGCAGTTCTTC. It codes for CATSRDRGRSNEQFF.